The text below deals with one T cell receptor (beta chain). The data stem from a study of blood T cell repertoires in COVID-19. For the study at large: T cells, B-cell-depleted T cells, or PBMCs supplied cDNA or gDNA.

There are 16 residues in the CDR3. The germline V gene encodes CDR1 SEHNR and CDR2 FQNEAQ (reference sequence). Losses at the gene ends were 4 bases for V and 0 bases for J; bases not matched to a gene: 8. Produced via immunoSEQ multiplex PCR; TCRdb's table is partial and in-frame only. The sample lists 80,000 to 95,000 clones; approximately 84% were seen once. This receptor was taken from an elderly man with active or convalescent COVID-19. Sequencing was done on a sample of peripheral blood. This sequence joins TRBV7-9 and TRBJ1-2, with TRBD1 identical over 7 bases. DNA of the CDR3: TGTGCCAGCAGCTCCTCCGGACAGGAAGCTAACTATGGCTACACCTTC. Translation gives CASSSSGQEANYGYTF.